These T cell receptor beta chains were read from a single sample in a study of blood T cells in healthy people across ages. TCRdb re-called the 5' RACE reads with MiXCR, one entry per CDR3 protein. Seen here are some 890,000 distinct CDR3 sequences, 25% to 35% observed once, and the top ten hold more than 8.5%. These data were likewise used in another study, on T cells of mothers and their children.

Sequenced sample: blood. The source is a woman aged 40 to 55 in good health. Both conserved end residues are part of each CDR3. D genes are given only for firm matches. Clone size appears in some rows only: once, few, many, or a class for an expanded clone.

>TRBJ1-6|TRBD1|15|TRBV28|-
CASRQGGSVGSPLHF
TGTGCCAGCAGGCAGGGGGGTAGTGTAGGTTCACCCCTCCACTTT
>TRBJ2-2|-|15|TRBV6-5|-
CASSYSAGLGGELFF
TGTGCCAGCAGTTACTCGGCGGGGTTGGGCGGGGAGCTGTTTTTT
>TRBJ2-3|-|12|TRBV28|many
CASSLTGATQYF
TGTGCCAGCAGTTTGACGGGGGCTACGCAGTATTTT
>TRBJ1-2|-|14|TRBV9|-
CAGSGEGSLYGYTF
TGTGCCGGCAGCGGAGAAGGCAGCCTCTATGGCTACACCTTC
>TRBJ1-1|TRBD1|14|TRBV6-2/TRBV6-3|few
CASRGQGASAEAFF
TGTGCCAGCAGGGGACAGGGGGCATCGGCTGAAGCTTTCTTT
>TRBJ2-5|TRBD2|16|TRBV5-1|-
CASSPSSGRVQETQYF
TGCGCCAGCAGCCCGTCTAGTGGGAGGGTCCAAGAGACCCAGTACTTC
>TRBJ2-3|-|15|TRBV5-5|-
CASSLRELTTDTQYF
TGTGCCAGCAGCTTGAGGGAGCTAACCACAGATACGCAGTATTTT
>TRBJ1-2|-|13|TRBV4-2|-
CASSGGTPGSYTF
TGTGCCAGCAGCGGGGGGACGCCAGGGAGCTACACCTTC
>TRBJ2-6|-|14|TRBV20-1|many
CSARGTSGANVLTF
TGCAGTGCCCGCGGGACCTCTGGGGCCAACGTCCTGACTTTC
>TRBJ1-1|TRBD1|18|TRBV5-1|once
CASSPTGGQGGVGTEAFF
TGCGCCAGCAGCCCGACGGGGGGACAGGGCGGTGTCGGCACTGAAGCTTTCTTT
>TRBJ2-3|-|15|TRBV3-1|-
CASSQDIAGTDTQYF
TGTGCCAGCAGCCAAGATATCGCAGGGACAGATACGCAGTATTTT
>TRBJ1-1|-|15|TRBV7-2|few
CASSRRGTDNTEAFF
TGTGCCAGCAGCCGGAGGGGGACCGACAACACTGAAGCTTTCTTT
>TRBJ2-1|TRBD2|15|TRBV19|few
CASSIQTSGTGEQFF
TGTGCCAGTAGTATACAGACTAGCGGTACGGGTGAGCAGTTCTTC
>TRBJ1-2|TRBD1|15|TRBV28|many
CASSLGTEANYGYTF
TGTGCCAGCAGTTTAGGGACAGAAGCTAACTATGGCTACACCTTC
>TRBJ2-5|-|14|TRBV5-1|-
CASSSWTEQETQYF
TGCGCCAGCAGCTCCTGGACAGAGCAAGAGACCCAGTACTTC
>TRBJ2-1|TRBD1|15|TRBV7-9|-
CASSLKRGPNNEQFF
TGTGCCAGCAGCTTAAAGAGGGGGCCCAACAATGAGCAGTTCTTC
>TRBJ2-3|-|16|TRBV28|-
CASSRQGGTLADTQYF
TGTGCCAGCAGTCGGCAGGGGGGAACTCTCGCAGATACGCAGTATTTT